The text below deals with one T cell receptor beta chain. V lost 1 base and J lost 1, with 7 bases in between. Germline-derived CDR1 and CDR2 are SEHNR and FQNEAQ (reference sequence). CDR3 size: 14 residues. The data were produced by immunoSEQ multiplex PCR, yet TCRdb's version contains in-frame clones alone and is incomplete. The sample consists of about 43,000 clones, 87% of them appearing once. These data come from a study of blood T cell repertoires in COVID-19. Across the study: Nucleic acid was either cDNA or gDNA, and it came from T cells, B-cell-depleted T cells, or PBMCs.

What was sequenced was peripheral blood. The V gene is TRBV7-9, the J gene TRBJ2-5, with D possibly being TRBD2 (5 bases). The source of this sequence is a human donor in a cohort sampled during active COVID-19. CDR3 residues: CASSLGLAQETQYF. CDR3 in DNA: TGTGCCAGCAGCTTAGGGCTAGCCCAAGAGACCCAGTACTTC. Full variable domain (outside the CDR3, taken from reference TRBV7-9 and TRBJ2-5): DTGVSQNPRHKITKRGQNVTFRCDPISEHNRLYWYRQTLGQGPEFLTYFQNEAQLEKSRLLSDRFSAERPKGSFSTLEIQRTEQGDSAMYLCASSLGLAQETQYFGPGTRLLVL.